The 31 T cell receptor beta chains below all came from one sample that was sequenced in a study of naive and memory T cell subsets. The beta constant-region primer was an equimolar mix of two oligonucleotides covering TRBC1 and TRBC2. Four rounds of PCR amplified the ligated cDNA using nested alpha and beta constant-region primers plus SP2. TCRdb passed the UMI-ligation and nested PCR reads through MiXCR, listing each CDR3 protein once. The sample includes more than 100,000 distinct CDR3 sequences, 35% to 40% of them seen just once. Source material: central memory CD4+ T cells from blood. Receptor source: a human donor in good health.

This clonotype was counted many times. The chain uses TRBV6-5 and TRBJ2-7; TRBD2 is a possible D gene (6 bases). Deletions cut 4 bases from V and 2 bases from J, with 12 bases between. CDR3 size: 14 residues. Germline CDR1 is MNHEY and CDR2 is SVGAGI. CDR3 protein: CASSFGEEAYEQYF. CDR3 nucleotides: TGTGCCAGCAGTTTCGGGGAGGAGGCCTACGAGCAGTACTTC.

The chain joins TRBV29-1 to TRBJ2-7; TRBD1 matches at 8 bases. CDR3 size: 14 residues. Per germline, CDR1 SQVTM and CDR2 ANQGSEA. J was trimmed by 3 bases and V by 6 bases; bases with no gene match: 10. The CDR3 loop reads CSVVTGTGVYEQYF. CDR3 bases: TGCAGCGTCGTCACCGGGACAGGAGTCTACGAGCAGTACTTC.

The chain combines TRBV21-1 with TRBJ2-5. TRBV21-1 corresponds to a pseudogene. This CDR3 comprises 12 residues. The CDR3 loop is CASSGRQETQYF. CDR3 bases: TGTGCCAGCAGCGGACGGCAAGAGACCCAGTACTTC.

The chain links TRBV7-3 to TRBJ2-1, with a tentative D call TRBD1 (6 bases). Trimming removed 5 bases at V and 9 bases at J, with 17 bases between. CDR3 size: 14 residues. Germline lookup yields CDR1 SGHTA and CDR2 FQGTGA. CDR3 in DNA: TGTGCCAGCAGCGCCGGACAGCCTCGATCTGAGCAGTTCTTC. Translation: CASSAGQPRSEQFF.

The V and J genes are TRBV20-1 and TRBJ2-7; the match to TRBD2 covers 12 bases. V lost 2 bases, J lost 7 bases, and 6 bases stayed unmatched. Germline CDR1 is DFQATT and CDR2 is SNEGSKA (reference sequence). CDR3 length equals 14 residues. This CDR3 is CSARFGTSGREQYF. DNA for the CDR3: TGCAGTGCTAGATTCGGGACTAGCGGGCGGGAGCAGTACTTC.

This clonotype was picked up a small number of times. The V gene is TRBV24-1, the J gene TRBJ1-2, with 7 bases matching TRBD1. With V trimmed by 2 bases and J by 12 bases, 8 bases remained unmatched. CDR1 KGHDR and CDR2 SFDVKD come from the germline V gene. The CDR3 runs to 13 residues. The CDR3 loop reads CATSDSRQGGHTF. CDR3 in DNA: TGTGCCACCAGTGATTCCCGACAGGGCGGGCACACCTTC.

This clonotype appeared a few times. The rearrangement uses TRBV28 and TRBJ1-1, with D possibly TRBD1 on 5 matching bases. V lost 2 bases and J lost 5, with 15 bases in between. The CDR3 contains 15 residues. CDR1 and CDR2 (germline): MDHEN, SYDVKM. Here the CDR3 DNA reads TGTGCCAGCAGTTTAGGTGGGGCGATGATAACTGAAGCTTTCTTT. Translation: CASSLGGAMITEAFF.

This clonotype was seen repeatedly, ten times or more. In DNA form, the CDR3 reads TGCAGTGCTAGAGATCTGTCAGAAGCTCACCAAGAGACCCAGTACTTC. Translating gives CSARDLSEAHQETQYF. The rearrangement links TRBV20-1 to TRBJ2-5; D remains ambiguous. The V and J ends lost 0 bases and 0 bases respectively, with 14 bases between them. This CDR3 contains 16 residues. Germline V gene data show CDR1 as DFQATT and CDR2 as SNEGSKA (reference sequence).

The chain couples TRBV24-1 to TRBJ2-1; 7 bases map to TRBD2. The CDR3 has 15 residues. V dropped 5 bases and J dropped 7; count of bases not matched to a gene: 10. In germline, CDR1 is KGHDR, CDR2 SFDVKD. CDR3 bases: TGTGCCACCAGTGGGGGGGGAGGGCCGAGGAATGAGCAGTTCTTC. It yields the protein CATSGGGGPRNEQFF.

In this sample, this clonotype turned up a few times. The chain has TRBV7-2 and TRBJ1-1; the D gene is possibly TRBD1 (6 bases). Trimming removed 4 bases at V and 4 bases at J, with 16 bases between. CDR1 is SGHTA and CDR2 is FQGNSA in the germline V gene. The CDR3 is made up of 15 amino acids. The CDR3 sequence: CASSYPRGGGTEAFF. The CDR3 DNA sequence: TGTGCCAGCAGCTACCCCAGGGGAGGCGGCACTGAAGCTTTCTTT.

This clonotype was counted only a few times. This chain connects TRBV5-1 to TRBJ1-1; 7 positions match TRBD1. This CDR3 comprises 13 residues. Germline lookup yields CDR1 SGHRS and CDR2 YFSETQ. V lost 2 bases and J lost 4; bases outside the gene matches: 2. The CDR3 spells CASSFEGATEAFF. The CDR3 coding sequence is TGCGCCAGCAGCTTCGAGGGGGCCACTGAAGCTTTCTTT.

This clonotype has just one count. The chain combines TRBV28 with TRBJ2-7; 11 bases match TRBD1. The CDR3 is 15 amino acids. The V gene's germline CDR1 is MDHEN and CDR2 SYDVKM. The trim removed 6 bases at V and 3 bases at J, leaving 7 bases unmatched. Here the CDR3 DNA reads TGTGCCAGCAGCGCAACCGGGACAGGGGGCTACGAGCAGTACTTC. Protein product: CASSATGTGGYEQYF.

The chain recombines TRBV20-1 with TRBJ2-1; TRBD2 might be the D (6 bases). V gave up 0 bases and J gave up 6 bases, with 9 bases separating them. The CDR3 spans 13 residues. Germline values: CDR1 DFQATT, CDR2 SNEGSKA (reference sequence). The CDR3 protein is CSARDLGGNEQFF. CDR3 nucleotide sequence: TGCAGTGCTAGAGATTTGGGGGGCAATGAGCAGTTCTTC.

This clonotype was found a few times. The chain joins TRBV19 to TRBJ2-1; weak D call: TRBD2 (6 bases). The CDR3 is 14 residues long. Trimming took 5 bases from V and 3 from J, leaving 11 bases between them. The germline gives CDR1 LNHDA, CDR2 SQIVND (reference sequence). CDR3 in DNA: TGTGCCAGTAGTGGGAGGCCCCTCTACAATGAGCAGTTCTTC. Its translation: CASSGRPLYNEQFF.

This chain connects TRBV12-3 or TRBV12-4 to TRBJ2-3; the match to TRBD1 covers 7 bases. This CDR3 has 15 residues. Trimming removed 3 bases from V and 0 bases from J; junction bases left unmatched: 3. The DNA for the CDR3 is TGTGCCAGCAGTTTGGGACAGTCTAGCACAGATACGCAGTATTTT. Translation gives CASSLGQSSTDTQYF.

The genes are TRBV6-2 or TRBV6-3 and TRBJ2-1; possible D gene TRBD2, 6 bases. This CDR3 has 14 amino acids. Germline V gene sequence: CDR1 MNHEY, CDR2 SVGEGT. V was cut by 0 bases and J by 4 bases, with 7 bases left in between. The CDR3 here is CASSYSGLYNEQFF. The CDR3 nucleotides are TGTGCCAGCAGTTACTCGGGACTGTACAATGAGCAGTTCTTC.

The chain uses TRBV18 and TRBJ1-1; D is undetermined. V was pared by 6 bases and J by 3 bases, with 14 bases between. This CDR3 is 14 amino acids long. From germline, CDR1 is KGHSH and CDR2 LQKENI. This CDR3 reads CASSPTPGHTEAFF. The CDR3 bases are TGTGCCAGCTCCCCCACTCCCGGGCACACTGAAGCTTTCTTT.

The chain carries TRBV19 and TRBJ1-2; 8 bases align to TRBD1. This CDR3 has 16 residues. Trimming removed 3 bases from V and 2 bases from J; junction bases left unmatched: 8. Germline lookup yields CDR1 LNHDA and CDR2 SQIVND (reference sequence). This CDR3 reads CASSIEGTGINYGYTF. The CDR3 DNA sequence: TGTGCCAGTAGTATTGAAGGGACAGGTATCAACTATGGCTACACCTTC.

V usage is TRBV6-6 and J usage is TRBJ2-7; 7 nucleotides match TRBD2. This CDR3 contains 13 residues. The V gene's germline CDR1 is MNHNY and CDR2 SVGAGI (reference sequence). Unmatched junction bases numbered 10, after V lost 7 bases and J lost 7 bases. CDR3 DNA sequence: TGTGCCAGCACCCCTCTGGGAGCGGGGGAGCAGTACTTC. Amino acid sequence: CASTPLGAGEQYF.

The chain is built from TRBV18 and TRBJ1-5, with D maybe TRBD1 (5 bases). V was clipped by 4 bases and J by 5 bases, with 9 bases between them. Germline V gene lookup returns CDR1 KGHSH and CDR2 LQKENI. This CDR3 has 13 residues. As DNA, the CDR3 is TGTGCCAGCTCACAACAGGCCTATCAGCCCCAGCATTTT. Protein product: CASSQQAYQPQHF.

This clonotype appeared a few times. V usage is TRBV7-2 and J usage is TRBJ2-4, with 10 bases fitting TRBD2. This CDR3 has 16 residues. Per the germline V gene, CDR1 is SGHTA and CDR2 is FQGNSA. V lost 5 bases to trimming and J lost 2 bases; unmatched junction nucleotides: 6. The DNA of the CDR3 is TGTGCCAGCAGCCCTCAACTAGCGGGAACCAAAAACATTCAGTACTTC. Translation: CASSPQLAGTKNIQYF. Full variable domain (remainder filled in from reference TRBV7-2 and TRBJ2-4): GAGVSQSPSNKVTEKGKDVELRCDPISGHTALYWYRQSLGQGLEFLIYFQGNSAPDKSGLPSDRFSAERTGGSVSTLTIQRTQQEDSAVYLCASSPQLAGTKNIQYFGAGTRLSVL.

This clonotype was recorded a few times. The V and J genes are TRBV20-1 and TRBJ1-5, with D tentatively TRBD1 (5 bases). V gave up 5 bases and J gave up 4 bases, with 18 bases separating them. This CDR3 has 15 residues. Per the germline V gene, CDR1 is DFQATT and CDR2 is SNEGSKA (reference sequence). The CDR3 DNA reads as TGCAGTGCTGAAGGGACGGGCGGTAGAAATCAGCCCCAGCATTTT. Protein product: CSAEGTGGRNQPQHF.

This clonotype has only a few counts. V and J are TRBV28 and TRBJ2-7; D is tentatively TRBD1 or TRBD2 (5 bases each). The CDR3 spans 16 residues. Per the germline V gene, CDR1 is MDHEN and CDR2 is SYDVKM. Trimming removed 6 bases from V and 0 bases from J, with 18 bases in between. The CDR3 loop reads CASSWRQGDYSYEQYF. Here the CDR3 DNA reads TGTGCCAGCAGCTGGCGCCAGGGCGACTACTCCTACGAGCAGTACTTC. Supplemented by reference TRBV28 and TRBJ2-7, the full variable domain reads DVKVTQSSRYLVKRTGEKVFLECVQDMDHENMFWYRQDPGLGLRLIYFSYDVKMKEKGDIPEGYSVSREKKERFSLILESASTNQTSMYLCASSWRQGDYSYEQYFGPGTRLTVT.

In this sample, this clonotype turned up once. The junction shows a germline mismatch at one end, possibly a read error. The J gene is TRBJ2-2, the V gene TRBV20-1, with D possibly being TRBD2 (6 bases). The V gene's germline CDR1 is DFQATT and CDR2 SNEGSKA (reference sequence). This CDR3 has 13 amino acids. The CDR3 is CSGVADNTGELLF. The DNA for the CDR3 is TGCAGTGGCGTAGCGGACAACACCGGGGAGCTGCTTTTT.

This clonotype was picked up a small number of times. J is TRBJ2-5 and V is TRBV19; D uncertain. With 5 bases removed from V and 4 bases from J, the gap between germline ends came to 17 bases. Germline CDR1 is LNHDA and CDR2 is SQIVND (reference sequence). The CDR3 contains 15 residues. Here the CDR3 reads CASSPRLGSTETQYF. The CDR3 region has the DNA TGTGCCAGTAGTCCCAGGTTGGGTTCCACAGAGACCCAGTACTTC.

This CDR3 is CASRSHGRTDTQYF. DNA for the CDR3: TGTGCCAGCCGCAGCCATGGGCGCACAGATACGCAGTATTTT. The chain links TRBV28 to TRBJ2-3; D gene uncertain. The CDR3 totals 14 residues. Germline V gives CDR1 MDHEN, CDR2 SYDVKM. Trimming shortened V by 8 bases and J by 1 base, and 13 bases separated the two germline ends.

V gene TRBV7-8 combines with J gene TRBJ2-1, with 7 bases matching TRBD1. V was pared by 4 bases and J by 6 bases, with 9 bases of the junction left unmatched. The CDR3 covers 15 residues. Germline V gene data show CDR1 as SGHVS and CDR2 as FQNEAQ. This CDR3 is CASSSRTGWLNEQFF. DNA of the CDR3: TGTGCCAGCAGCTCTCGGACAGGATGGCTCAATGAGCAGTTCTTC. Looking up the rest from reference TRBV7-8 and TRBJ2-1 gives the full variable domain: GAGVSQSPRYKVAKRGQDVALRCDPISGHVSLFWYQQALGQGPEFLTYFQNEAQLDKSGLPSDRFFAERPEGSVSTLKIQRTQQEDSAVYLCASSSRTGWLNEQFFGPGTRLTVL.

The V call is TRBV6-5, the J call TRBJ2-5; 7 bases fit TRBD1. V was pared by 2 bases and J by 4 bases, with 7 bases of the junction left unmatched. The length of the CDR3 is 15 residues. Germline values: CDR1 MNHEY, CDR2 SVGAGI. The CDR3 protein is CASSYDRARGETQYF. The CDR3 bases are TGTGCCAGCAGTTACGACAGGGCGAGGGGAGAGACCCAGTACTTC.

Of note for this clonotype: One end of the junction fails to match germline, which may point to a read error. The genes are TRBV5-1 and TRBJ2-3; 8 nucleotides line up with TRBD2. Germline CDR1 is SGHRS and CDR2 is YFSETQ. The CDR3 runs 14 residues. As DNA, the CDR3 is TGCGCCAGCGGCTTAGCGGGACCCACAGATACGCAGTATTTT. Protein sequence: CASGLAGPTDTQYF.

The V gene is TRBV28, the J gene TRBJ2-1; D uncertain. This CDR3 region has 14 residues. Germline CDR1 and CDR2: MDHEN and SYDVKM. With 3 bases removed from V and 3 bases from J, the gap between germline ends came to 9 bases. The CDR3 DNA is TGTGCCAGCAGTTTGACGGCGGTCTACAATGAGCAGTTCTTC. This gives the protein CASSLTAVYNEQFF.

V usage is TRBV27 and J usage is TRBJ1-4; weak D call: TRBD1 (6 bases). The CDR3 runs to 14 residues. V lost 5 bases and J 8 bases, leaving 15 bases between the germline ends. Germline-derived CDR1 and CDR2 are MNHEY and SMNVEV (reference sequence). CDR3 DNA sequence: TGTGCCAGCAGTAAAATAAACAGGGACGAAAAACTGTTTTTT. As protein: CASSKINRDEKLFF.